Listed here are 30 T cell receptor beta chains from one sample, sequenced in a study of shared clonotypes between healthy human individuals. Selected positively for CCR7 and CD45RO-negative, naive CD8 cells excluded terminally differentiated effector memory CD45RA+ cells. The repertoire was sequenced with immunoSEQ multiplex PCR; TCRdb's copy has only in-frame clones and lacks some. The sample yields 800,000 to 950,000 clones, roughly 96% seen once. The sequencing input was naive CD8+ T cells sorted from blood. The receptor set was obtained from a man aged 25 to 45 in good health.

This sequence joins TRBV5-1 and TRBJ1-2, with 8 bases fitting TRBD1. Germline assignment: CDR1 SGHRS and CDR2 YFSETQ. The CDR3 totals 14 residues. The trim removed 0 bases at V and 8 bases at J, leaving 6 bases unmatched. CDR3 loop: CASSLAQGAHGYTF. The CDR3 DNA follows: TGCGCCAGCAGCTTGGCCCAGGGGGCGCACGGCTACACCTTC.

This clone is a singleton in its sample. The chain joins TRBV2 to TRBJ2-3, with 11 bases lining up with TRBD2. This CDR3 has 15 residues. V lost 8 bases, J lost 0 bases, and 4 bases stayed unmatched. Germline V gives CDR1 SNHLY, CDR2 FYNNEI. The CDR3 sequence: CASVRLAGSTDTQYF. The CDR3 DNA follows: TGTGCCAGCGTTCGACTAGCGGGAAGCACAGATACGCAGTATTTT.

This clone has just one count. The chain is built from TRBV15 and TRBJ2-3; 8 bases line up with TRBD2. The ends lost 5 bases at V and 5 bases at J; junction bases unmatched: 6. The CDR3 length is 14 residues. Germline values: CDR1 LNHNV, CDR2 YYDKDF (reference sequence). CDR3 sequence: CATSLSGSQDTQYF. Here the CDR3 DNA reads TGTGCCACCAGCTTAAGCGGGAGCCAAGATACGCAGTATTTT.

The genes are TRBV7-9 and TRBJ2-7, with 8 bases that match TRBD1. From germline, CDR1 is SEHNR and CDR2 FQNEAQ (reference sequence). The CDR3 spans 16 residues. Unmatched junction bases numbered 13, after V lost 0 bases and J lost 9 bases. In DNA, the CDR3 is TGTGCCAGCAGCTTAGCGTCCGGGACAGGCCCCCGAGGGCAGTACTTC. Its protein product is CASSLASGTGPRGQYF.

V usage is TRBV6-1 and J usage is TRBJ1-4, with a possible D match to TRBD1 (5 bases). Germline CDR1 is MNHNS and CDR2 is SASEGT. The CDR3 contains 13 residues. The V end was cut by 4 bases, the J end by 4 bases, with 7 bases between. The CDR3 DNA is TGTGCCAGCAGTGGGGACGGTAATGAAAAACTGTTTTTT. Amino acid sequence: CASSGDGNEKLFF.

The V gene is TRBV5-1, the J gene TRBJ2-1; weak D call: TRBD1 (5 bases). V dropped 1 base and J dropped 4 bases, with 12 bases sitting between them. Per the germline V gene, CDR1 is SGHRS and CDR2 is YFSETQ. This CDR3 is 15 amino acids long. The DNA of the CDR3 is TGCGCCAGCAGCTTGTGGGCAGGGCTTTACAATGAGCAGTTCTTC. Translated: CASSLWAGLYNEQFF. Filled out from reference TRBV5-1 and TRBJ2-1, the complete variable domain reads KAGVTQTPRYLIKTRGQQVTLSCSPISGHRSVSWYQQTPGQGLQFLFEYFSETQRNKGNFPGRFSGRQFSNSRSEMNVSTLELGDSALYLCASSLWAGLYNEQFFGPGTRLTVL.

This clone was seen a handful of times. CDR3 region: CASSQGDRVSQPQHF. The CDR3 DNA is TGCGCCAGCAGCCAAGGGGACAGAGTGTCGCAGCCCCAGCATTTT. The rearrangement uses TRBV4-3 and TRBJ1-5; 7 bases fit TRBD1. Germline CDR1 LGHNA, CDR2 YSLEER. After removal of 1 base from V and 7 bases from J, the junction contained 7 bases not matched to a gene. The CDR3 loop spans 15 amino acids.

The gene calls are TRBV7-9 and TRBJ1-5; maybe TRBD1 (5 bases). V shed 7 bases and J shed 6 bases, with 10 bases lying between them. Germline CDR1 SEHNR, CDR2 FQNEAQ (reference sequence). This CDR3 comprises 12 residues. DNA of the CDR3: TGTGCCAGCACCCGGAGGGGTCAGCCCCAGCATTTT. Translation gives CASTRRGQPQHF.

This clone was recorded once. V gene TRBV6-6 combines with J gene TRBJ1-5; no definite D call. The germline V and J ends were trimmed by 9 bases and 0 bases, with 9 bases remaining between them. Germline V gene sequence: CDR1 MNHNY, CDR2 SVGAGI (reference sequence). This CDR3 comprises 13 residues. The CDR3 DNA follows: TGTGCCAGTCACCACCTTAGCAATCAGCCCCAGCATTTT. Protein sequence: CASHHLSNQPQHF.

The chain employs TRBV4-2 and TRBJ2-7; TRBD2 might be the D (5 bases). With 1 base removed from V and 4 bases from J, the gap between germline ends came to 11 bases. The germline V gene encodes CDR1 LGHNA and CDR2 YNFKEQ. CDR3 length: 14 residues. CDR3 DNA: TGTGCCAGCAGCCAAGGAGAGGGTAGGTACGAGCAGTACTTC. Translation gives CASSQGEGRYEQYF.

The chain joins TRBV27 to TRBJ2-1; 8 bases line up with TRBD2. Germline CDR1 MNHEY, CDR2 SMNVEV (reference sequence). The CDR3 is 15 residues long. With 9 bases clipped from V and 4 bases from J, the junction kept 11 bases outside the gene matches. The CDR3 loop is CASSLAGPPYNEQFF. Here the CDR3 DNA reads TGTGCCAGTTCCTTAGCGGGGCCCCCTTACAATGAGCAGTTCTTC.

The chain recombines TRBV18 with TRBJ2-1, with TRBD2 matching over 9 bases. Per germline, CDR1 KGHSH and CDR2 LQKENI. This CDR3 has 14 amino acids. V shed 3 bases, J shed 6 bases, and the junction held 3 bases outside the gene matches. The CDR3 nucleotides read TGTGCCAGCTCACCTGTTAGCGGGAGCAATGAGCAGTTCTTC. Amino acids: CASSPVSGSNEQFF.

The rearrangement uses TRBV4-2 and TRBJ2-2, with 7 bases fitting TRBD1. Germline trimming cut 3 bases from V and 4 bases from J; bases unmatched to any gene: 2. In germline, CDR1 is LGHNA, CDR2 YNFKEQ. This CDR3 has 14 residues. The CDR3 nucleotides are TGTGCCAGCAGCCAGGGACAGAGCACCGGGGAGCTGTTTTTT. It yields the protein CASSQGQSTGELFF.

Comment on this clone: This same CDR3 is encoded by further DNA sequences in the sample. V usage is TRBV27 and J usage is TRBJ2-2; D unresolved. The germline CDR1 and CDR2 sequences are MNHEY and SMNVEV (reference sequence). CDR3 length: 12 amino acids. V was trimmed by 5 bases and J by 4 bases, leaving 5 bases between them. Here the CDR3 DNA reads TGTGCCAGCAGTCTGACCACCGGGGAGCTGTTTTTT. It codes for CASSLTTGELFF.

The chain uses TRBV13 and TRBJ1-1, with D tentatively TRBD1 (5 bases). This CDR3 comprises 17 residues. From germline, CDR1 is PRHDT and CDR2 FYEKMQ (reference sequence). V lost 4 bases to trimming and J lost 0 bases, with 18 bases between them. The CDR3 is CASSSPRQLGMNTEAFF. CDR3 nucleotides: TGTGCCAGCAGCTCCCCACGACAGTTGGGGATGAACACTGAAGCTTTCTTT.

The DNA for the CDR3 is TGTGCCAGCAGTTTATATAGTCGGCAGCCCCAGCATTTT. It specifies CASSLYSRQPQHF. This chain uses TRBV27 with TRBJ1-5; no definite D call. CDR3 length: 13 amino acids. V was pared by 1 base and J by 7 bases, with 8 bases between. CDR1 and CDR2 (germline): MNHEY, SMNVEV (reference sequence).

J is TRBJ1-5 and V is TRBV5-1; D is perhaps TRBD1 (6 bases). The CDR3 has 14 amino acids. The germline V and J ends were trimmed by 0 bases and 6 bases, with 10 bases remaining between them. Germline loops: CDR1 SGHRS, CDR2 YFSETQ. The CDR3 DNA reads as TGCGCCAGCAGCTTGGGGGGGCTCGGTCAGCCCCAGCATTTT. It is translated as CASSLGGLGQPQHF.

This clone has just one count. The junction and the germline gene differ at one end; a read error may be behind it. The chain recombines TRBV7-9 with TRBJ2-7; either TRBD1 or TRBD2 may fit D (5 bases each). The CDR3 has 16 residues. Germline-derived CDR1 and CDR2 are SEHNR and FQNEAQ (reference sequence). In DNA, the CDR3 is TGTGCCAGCAGGTTAGGATGGGGTCAGGGAGAACACGAGCAGTACTTC. Protein product: CASRLGWGQGEHEQYF.

CDR3 sequence reads: CASSLSLGENSYEQYF. The CDR3 region has the DNA TGTGCCAGCAGCTTAAGCCTCGGCGAAAACTCCTACGAGCAGTACTTC. The chain joins TRBV7-9 to TRBJ2-7; no firm D call. The CDR3 has 16 amino acids. Trimming took off 2 bases at V and 0 bases at J, with 14 bases between the two ends. Germline V gene sequence: CDR1 SEHNR, CDR2 FQNEAQ (reference sequence).

J is TRBJ2-2 and V is TRBV27; TRBD2 is a possible D gene (5 bases). Trimming left V 5 bases short and J 5 bases short, with 9 bases between. This CDR3 is built from 13 residues. Per germline, CDR1 MNHEY and CDR2 SMNVEV (reference sequence). The CDR3 DNA reads TGTGCCAGCAGTCGAAGCGGTACCGGGGAGCTGTTTTTT. This codes for CASSRSGTGELFF.

This chain joins TRBV7-3 and TRBJ2-1; TRBD2 aligns across 8 bases. Germline CDR1 and CDR2: SGHTA and FQGTGA. This CDR3 region has 14 residues. Trimming removed 2 bases from V and 6 bases from J; junction bases left unmatched: 3. CDR3 region: CASSLELAGNEQFF. CDR3 bases: TGTGCCAGCAGCTTAGAGCTAGCGGGCAATGAGCAGTTCTTC.

The chain carries TRBV7-6 and TRBJ1-1; the D gene is possibly TRBD1 (6 bases). The V end lost 5 bases, the J end lost 0 bases, and 13 bases lay between the germline ends. Germline V lookup: CDR1 SGHVS, CDR2 FNYEAQ. This CDR3 comprises 15 residues. The CDR3, as DNA: TGTGCCAGCAGCCAGGGGTTGGGGATGAACACTGAAGCTTTCTTT. Residues: CASSQGLGMNTEAFF.

CDR3 sequence (DNA): TGTGCCAGCCTTTCTAAAAGTACGCAGTATTTT. This sequence encodes CASLSKSTQYF. This chain joins TRBV2 and TRBJ2-3; D is unclear. In germline, CDR1 is SNHLY, CDR2 FYNNEI. V gave up 8 bases and J gave up 8 bases, with 11 bases separating them. This CDR3 is 11 amino acids long.

As concerns this clone: This sample also contains other DNA sequences that code for the same CDR3. The genes are TRBV7-9 and TRBJ1-1; the D is unclear. The V gene's germline CDR1 is SEHNR and CDR2 FQNEAQ (reference sequence). V was clipped by 0 bases and J by 0 bases, with 8 bases between them. The CDR3 totals 15 residues. This CDR3 reads CASSLARGVNTEAFF. The CDR3 bases are TGTGCCAGCAGCTTAGCTCGTGGCGTGAACACTGAAGCTTTCTTT.

The V and J genes are TRBV30 and TRBJ2-7, with D possibly being TRBD1 or TRBD2 (5 bases each). Deletions cut 8 bases from V and 6 bases from J, with 17 bases between. This CDR3 contains 12 residues. In germline, CDR1 is GTSNPN, CDR2 SVGIG (reference sequence). The CDR3 sequence is CAGRDLAGEQYF. The CDR3 nucleotides read TGTGCCGGCCGGGACCTCGCGGGCGAGCAGTACTTC. The full variable domain, completed using reference TRBV30 and TRBJ2-7, is SQTIHQWPATLVQPVGSPLSLECTVEGTSNPNLYWYRQAAGRGLQLLFYSVGIGQISSEVPQNLSASRPQDRQFILSSKKLLLSDSGFYLCAGRDLAGEQYFGPGTRLTVT.

This clone was counted a single time. This chain joins TRBV29-1 and TRBJ2-1; D perhaps matches TRBD1 (5 bases). CDR3 length equals 11 residues. With 5 bases removed from V and 5 bases from J, the gap between germline ends came to 7 bases. Germline V gene sequence: CDR1 SQVTM, CDR2 ANQGSEA. The CDR3 sequence is CSVRQHNEQFF. In DNA form, the CDR3 reads TGCAGCGTTCGACAGCACAATGAGCAGTTCTTC.

The J gene is TRBJ1-1, the V gene TRBV7-3; D gene ambiguous. Germline V gene sequence: CDR1 SGHTA, CDR2 FQGTGA. The ends were cut back, 3 bases at V and 3 bases at J, with 8 bases in the middle. The CDR3 has 13 amino acids. DNA of the CDR3: TGTGCCAGCAGCTTGGGTCTTTACACTGAAGCTTTCTTT. It codes for CASSLGLYTEAFF. The full variable domain, rest sourced from reference TRBV7-3 and TRBJ1-1, is GAGVSQTPSNKVTEKGKYVELRCDPISGHTALYWYRQSLGQGPEFLIYFQGTGAADDSGLPNDRFFAVRPEGSVSTLKIQRTERGDSAVYLCASSLGLYTEAFFGQGTRLTVV.

The CDR3 loop reads CASSGTVSEQFF. DNA of the CDR3: TGTGCCAGCAGCGGGACCGTGAGCGAGCAGTTCTTC. V is TRBV9 and J is TRBJ2-1; D remains unclear. This CDR3 is built from 12 residues. Deletions cut 3 bases from V and 10 bases from J, with 11 bases between. CDR1 is SGDLS and CDR2 is YYNGEE in the germline V gene. The whole variable domain, filled in from reference TRBV9 and TRBJ2-1, reads DSGVTQTPKHLITATGQRVTLRCSPRSGDLSVYWYQQSLDQGLQFLIQYYNGEERAKGNILERFSAQQFPDLHSELNLSSLELGDSALYFCASSGTVSEQFFGPGTRLTVL.

V is TRBV28 and J is TRBJ1-1, with 8 bases fitting TRBD1. The CDR3 has 14 amino acids. Per germline, CDR1 MDHEN and CDR2 SYDVKM. The junction had 9 bases not matched to a gene; V was cut back by 6 bases and J by 6 bases. The CDR3 sequence: CASSHGQGRAEAFF. CDR3 DNA sequence: TGTGCCAGCAGCCACGGACAGGGTCGGGCTGAAGCTTTCTTT.

The chain has TRBV6-4 and TRBJ1-2; perhaps TRBD1 as D (5 bases). With 2 bases removed from V and 7 bases from J, the gap between germline ends came to 11 bases. The CDR3 is 13 amino acids. Germline V lookup: CDR1 MRHNA, CDR2 SNTAGT. Here the CDR3 DNA reads TGTGCCAGCAGTGACGTGGGGGTGGGTGGCTACACCTTC. It encodes CASSDVGVGGYTF.